The following is a T cell receptor (beta chain) sequence with its context. The entry originates in a study of cytomegalovirus exposure and HLA in healthy donors. The PCR was carried out with 60 Vbeta primers and 13 Jbeta primers. Using immunoSEQ multiplex PCR, the repertoire was profiled, and TCRdb retains in-frame clones only, with some absent. Counted here are about 160,000 clones, about 81% occurring once; the ten biggest clones make up approximately 1.6%. Germline V lookup: CDR1 SEHNR, CDR2 FQNEAQ (reference sequence). V shed 2 bases and J shed 4 bases, with 11 bases lying between them. The CDR3 contains 14 residues.

The chain carries TRBV7-9 and TRBJ1-2; D might be TRBD1 (5 bases). The sequenced sample was PBMCs. The sequence was obtained from a girl aged 5 to 17 in good health and CMV-seropositive. CDR3 bases: TGTGCCAGCAGCTTAATAGGGGCAAGCTATGGCTACACCTTC. Residues: CASSLIGASYGYTF.